Each of the 13 T cell receptor beta chains below was sequenced from the same sample in a study of blood T cell repertoires in COVID-19. Sequenced by immunoSEQ multiplex PCR; TCRdb stores in-frame clones only, minus some. The top ten clones hold 7.7% of a sample with fewer than 200,000 clones, about four fifths of them seen once. The sequenced material came from peripheral blood. The receptors come from a man in his forties or fifties who had recovered from COVID-19.

The table lists this clone with a count of one. The genes are TRBV7-2 and TRBJ1-6; a possible D gene is TRBD1 (5 bases). V lost 1 base and J lost 3, with 10 bases in between. The CDR3 length is 16 residues. Germline CDR1 and CDR2: SGHTA and FQGNSA. The CDR3 nucleotides are TGTGCCAGCAGCTTAGAAGGGACTATCTATAATTCACCCCTCCACTTT. Translating it yields CASSLEGTIYNSPLHF.

CDR3 sequence: CASSSRGGYTF. The CDR3 coding sequence is TGTGCCAGCAGCTCCCGGGGGGGCTACACCTTC. The chain has TRBV3-1 (or the pseudogene TRBV3-2) and TRBJ1-2; tentatively, D is TRBD1 (5 bases). V gave up 5 bases and J gave up 8 bases, with 9 bases separating them. The length of the CDR3 is 11 residues. Germline assignment: CDR1 LGHDT and CDR2 YNNKEL (reference sequence).

CDR3 sequence (DNA): TGTGCCAGCAGCCAAGAAGGGGACAGGAGTAATCAGCCCCAGCATTTT. Its protein is CASSQEGDRSNQPQHF. The chain combines TRBV4-2 with TRBJ1-5; TRBD1 matches at 8 bases. Germline V gene data show CDR1 as LGHNA and CDR2 as YNFKEQ. The V segment lost 0 bases and the J segment 4 bases; nucleotides outside the gene matches: 5. The CDR3 has 16 amino acids.

The chain employs TRBV7-9 and TRBJ2-7, with TRBD2 identical over 9 bases. The CDR3 is 14 amino acids. Germline CDR1 reads SEHNR; CDR2 reads FQNEAQ (reference sequence). V lost 5 bases, J lost 2 bases, and 4 bases stayed unmatched. CDR3 sequence: CASSTSGGPYEQYF. The CDR3 DNA reads TGTGCCAGCAGCACAAGCGGGGGGCCCTACGAGCAGTACTTC.

In this sample, this clone turned up once. The chain employs TRBV19 and TRBJ1-2; no firm D call. The V gene lost 1 base and the J gene lost 1 base, with 10 bases spanning the gap. The CDR3 is 15 residues long. From germline, CDR1 is LNHDA and CDR2 SQIVND (reference sequence). CDR3 loop: CASSIGANHNYGYTF. The DNA of the CDR3 is TGTGCCAGTAGTATAGGCGCCAATCATAACTATGGCTACACCTTC. The full variable domain, rest sourced from reference TRBV19 and TRBJ1-2, is DGGITQSPKYLFRKEGQNVTLSCEQNLNHDAMYWYRQDPGQGLRLIYYSQIVNDFQKGDIAEGYSVSREKKESFPLTVTSAQKNPTAFYLCASSIGANHNYGYTFGSGTRLTVV.

The chain couples TRBV10-3 to TRBJ2-1, with 14 bases fitting TRBD2. V lost 3 bases, J lost 7 bases, and 8 bases stayed unmatched. Per germline, CDR1 ENHRY and CDR2 SYGVKD. The CDR3 has 17 residues. CDR3 sequence: CAISESSGTSGSNEQFF. Here the CDR3 DNA reads TGTGCCATCAGTGAAAGCTCCGGGACTAGCGGGAGTAATGAGCAGTTCTTC.

The chain couples TRBV7-9 to TRBJ2-2, with 10 nucleotides matching TRBD1. CDR1 SEHNR and CDR2 FQNEAQ come from the germline V gene (reference sequence). The CDR3 extends over 16 amino acids. Trimming took 5 bases from V and 7 from J; bases not matched to a gene: 10. The CDR3 DNA is TGTGCCAGCAGCAAACCGGGACAGGGGTTCGGCGGGGAGCTGTTTTTT. Encoded protein: CASSKPGQGFGGELFF. Using reference TRBV7-9 and TRBJ2-2 for the parts outside the CDR3, the full variable domain is DTGVSQNPRHKITKRGQNVTFRCDPISEHNRLYWYRQTLGQGPEFLTYFQNEAQLEKSRLLSDRFSAERPKGSFSTLEIQRTEQGDSAMYLCASSKPGQGFGGELFFGEGSRLTVL.

This chain uses TRBV5-5 with TRBJ2-7; TRBD1 aligns across 10 bases. The CDR3 extends over 15 amino acids. Unmatched junction bases numbered 6, after V lost 0 bases and J lost 6 bases. From germline, CDR1 is SGHKS and CDR2 YYEKEE (reference sequence). In nucleotides, the CDR3 is TGTGCCAGCAGCTTGGGGGGGACAGGGGTACGCGAGCAGTACTTC. It specifies CASSLGGTGVREQYF.

The J gene is TRBJ2-5, the V gene TRBV9; a possible D gene is TRBD2 (6 bases). CDR3 size: 15 residues. CDR1 and CDR2 (germline): SGDLS, YYNGEE. V shed 0 bases and J shed 5 bases, with 14 bases lying between them. Here the CDR3 reads CASSVAGAGWETQYF. In DNA, the CDR3 is TGTGCCAGCAGCGTAGCTGGGGCGGGGTGGGAGACCCAGTACTTC.

The V call is TRBV12-3 or TRBV12-4, the J call TRBJ1-5, with D possibly being TRBD1 (5 bases). V lost 8 bases to trimming and J lost 4 bases, with 12 bases between them. The CDR3 sequence is 13 residues long. The CDR3 nucleotides read TGTGCCAGCGATCGGGGGGGGAATCAGCCCCAGCATTTT. Its protein product is CASDRGGNQPQHF.

This rearrangement joins TRBV4-3 to TRBJ2-1, with TRBD2 matching 8 bases. Germline-derived CDR1 and CDR2 are LGHNA and YSLEER. This CDR3 has 16 amino acids. J was trimmed by 4 bases and V by 3 bases; bases with no gene match: 8. The DNA for the CDR3 is TGCGCCAGCAGCCAGAGAGCGGGGGAAAGTTACAATGAGCAGTTCTTC. Protein product: CASSQRAGESYNEQFF.

J is TRBJ1-1 and V is TRBV6-2 or TRBV6-3; D unresolved. The CDR3 extends over 11 amino acids. The germline V gene has CDR1 MNHEY and CDR2 SVGEGT. V was pared by 4 bases and J by 10 bases, with 10 bases between. This chain's CDR3 is CASSSQRGAFF. The CDR3 DNA reads as TGTGCCAGCAGTTCTCAGCGGGGAGCTTTCTTT.

The CDR3 region is CASSVGGTSGEETQYF. In DNA form, the CDR3 reads TGTGCCAGCAGCGTAGGGGGGACTAGCGGGGAAGAGACCCAGTACTTC. The chain recombines TRBV9 with TRBJ2-5; 13 bases fit TRBD2. V was clipped by 0 bases and J by 3 bases; unmatched bases: 2. This CDR3 comprises 16 residues. Germline V lookup: CDR1 SGDLS, CDR2 YYNGEE.